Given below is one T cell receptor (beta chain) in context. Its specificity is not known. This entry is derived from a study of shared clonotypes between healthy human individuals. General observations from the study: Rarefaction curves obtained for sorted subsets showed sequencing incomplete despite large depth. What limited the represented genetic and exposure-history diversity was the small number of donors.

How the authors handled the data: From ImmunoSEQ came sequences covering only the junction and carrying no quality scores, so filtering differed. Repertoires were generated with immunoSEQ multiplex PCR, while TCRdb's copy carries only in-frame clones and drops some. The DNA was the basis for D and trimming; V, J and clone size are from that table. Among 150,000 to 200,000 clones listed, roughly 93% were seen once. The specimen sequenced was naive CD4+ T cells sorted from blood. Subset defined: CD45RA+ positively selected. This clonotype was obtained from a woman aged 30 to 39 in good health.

This CDR3 reads CASSPGTSGSWSDYEQYF. CDR3 in DNA: TGCGCCAGCAGCCCTGGGACTAGCGGGAGCTGGTCTGACTACGAGCAGTACTTC. The rearrangement links TRBV5-1 to TRBJ2-7, with 14 bases identical to TRBD2. The V gene end was trimmed by 4 bases and the J gene end by 3 bases; junction bases not matched to a gene: 12. The CDR3 has 18 amino acids. Germline V gene lookup returns CDR1 SGHRS and CDR2 YFSETQ.